This entry features one T cell receptor (beta chain) sequence. This clone was observed a handful of times. Its antigen remains unidentified. Base qualities were left out, and no much larger clone turns up one base away. The data are from a study of cytomegalovirus exposure and HLA in healthy donors (dated by TCRdb to about 2017). Notes on the research overall: An earlier analysis of approximately 640 of the donors reported about 290 Gb of sequence data and 100 million to 140 million unique TCR beta sequences from 150 million to 200 million T cells. An early release covering about 600 HLA-typed donors comprised approximately 300 gigabases of sequencing data and around 80 million unique TCR sequences. The genetic ancestry cluster associated with self-reported Caucasian donors included 65% to 90% of the 300 to 450 genotyped donors. The aim of the study was to test whether cataloging public T cell receptors could identify signatures of past pathogen exposure. The study profiled the T cell repertoires of about 720 subjects by immunosequencing and related them to cytomegalovirus serostatus. In addition to the first cohort of roughly 700 subjects, a separate validation cohort of approximately 130 different subjects was used. The study combined high-throughput TCR immunosequencing, statistical association of individual TCRs with disease status, and machine learning to predict cytomegalovirus infection status. A later analysis re-examined previously published TCR beta repertoires from 500 to 700 donors and added high-resolution HLA genotyping to investigate patterns of TCR occurrence. Rather than using new phenotypic data, the later analysis identified candidate immune exposures from TCR beta sequences and from how often those sequences occurred across donors. To decide whether each TCR beta V gene segment behaved as functional or pseudogenic, an earlier analysis of some 570 of the donors relied on high-throughput TCR beta sequencing. Donor age, sex, ethnicity and CMV serostatus were compiled alongside the repertoire data. A later genetic analysis used genome-wide SNP genotypes for about three fifths of the 666 donors, treating that subset as a discovery cohort. Every repertoire in the discovery cohort had been generated on one and the same sequencing platform. HLA typing included class I and class II loci at four-digit resolution. Typing coverage differed by locus: A, B, C, DRB1 and DQB1 were typed in roughly 620-640 donors, DQA1 in 500 to 550, DPA1 in around 600, and DPB1 in about 450. Because of strong linkage in the cohort, 4 to 6 DR-DQ haplotypes were treated as single units for association and clustering. Among over 350 genotyped donors of the cohort, an average of around 240,000 unique TCR beta nucleotide sequences were sequenced per donor, 15% to 20% of them non-productive. The full study reports these points: Most TCR sequences were observed very rarely across donors, whereas some public TCRs were present in many individuals. In vitro tests confirmed that a few of the cytomegalovirus-associated TCR beta chains recognize cytomegalovirus antigens. Broadly in line with IMGT annotations, most TCR beta V segments showed up in productive rearrangements about 87% or about 30% of the time in an earlier analysis of approximately 600 of the donors. In a later genetic analysis, a missense DCLRE1C variant was associated with V-gene and J-gene trimming of TCR beta chains, and the association was replicated in an independent cohort. A later genetic analysis reported fewer N-insertions in productive TCRs among donors in an Asian-associated ancestry cluster than the roughly 720-donor mean. A later analysis found that HLA-associated TCR beta chains were more clonally expanded and had lower generation probabilities than equally common non-associated chains. It was suggested by the authors that the approach could potentially be generalized to other disease states and immunological phenotypes. The classifier was reported to diagnose cytomegalovirus status with high specificity and sensitivity in both the original cohort and the validation cohort. Immune exposure information for the cohort was limited to CMV serostatus. Because HLA typing was missing for some donors at each locus, association tests included only the typed subset. Linkage disequilibrium might explain the correlated functional status among segregating V segments, but an unknown experimental factor could not be excluded. Some IMGT-functional V segments, including TRBV6-2 and TRBV6-3, could not be distinguished by the 87-base-pair reads and were therefore excluded. Over 15 rarely observed V segments, including chromosome 9 orphons, were excluded from the earlier analysis of a few hundred of the donors because counts were too low. Several of the top co-occurrence clusters appeared to be linked to parvovirus B19, influenza, CMV and Epstein-Barr virus, according to a later analysis. In the study, approximately 160 TCR beta chains were listed as associated with cytomegalovirus. In a later analysis, TCR association rates were found to vary across HLA loci, with the most associated TCRs seen for DRB1 alleles and the fewest for HLA-C alleles. This cohort had only TCR beta chains sequenced, and the lack of alpha or paired-chain data limited which features could be detected. A cluster of highly shared sequence variants was judged likely to represent a technical artifact of the sequencing pipeline. At a false discovery rate of 0.05, a later analysis linked 16,951 TCR beta sequences to specific HLA alleles. A later analysis found that most CMV-associated TCR beta chains appeared HLA-restricted, with HLA associations seemingly driven largely by CMV exposure. When HLA alleles, especially DR and DQ, strongly co-occurred, attributing TCR associations to individual alleles was difficult. Roughly uniform sequencing depth across donors was assumed in presence/absence analyses, although this assumption may not hold. A further reported finding was that TCR beta sequences accurately predicted the HLA-A and HLA-B alleles for most subjects in the first cohort.

Library preparation employed the immunoSEQ multiplex PCR assay. For the multiplex PCR, a mixture combining 60 forward primers for TCR Vbeta segments and 13 reverse primers for TCR Jbeta segments was used. A multiplex PCR assay on genomic DNA amplified the CDR3 region of rearranged TCR beta genes. The Illumina HiSeq System was used to sequence the amplified TCR beta libraries as 87-base-pair reads. On the study's bioinformatics: In a later analysis, some 80 million unique TCR beta chains were counted across the roughly 670 repertoires, and approximately 11 million of these chains were shared by at least two donors. Raw reads were error-corrected and collapsed into unique sequences with a nearest-neighbor algorithm that merged closely related sequences to remove PCR and sequencing errors. To assign V, D and J gene segments, CDR3 sequences were aligned to IMGT reference sequences. Each retained sequence needed at least a six-nucleotide match to both a V gene segment and a J gene segment. Rearrangements were called productive when the CDR3 lacked stop codons and stayed in frame with V and J; all others were non-productive. Following IMGT convention, CDR3 was defined as the stretch from the second conserved V-encoded cysteine to the conserved J-encoded phenylalanine. Sequences without an unambiguous match to a single V gene segment were excluded from the earlier analysis of 587 of the donors. In an earlier analysis of 587 of the donors, a V segment was called functional when productive rearrangements were above 56.7%, and segregating when the standard deviation between donors exceeded 5%. A statistical classification framework was built to diagnose cytomegalovirus status from the catalog of TCR beta chain sequences. A later analysis assigned V and J genes by comparing TCR nucleotide sequences with IMGT/GENE-DB human TR gene sequences. Using the TCRdist pipeline, a later analysis assigned CDR3 sequences along with most-parsimonious VDJ recombination scenarios. In a later analysis, each TCR beta chain was defined by its CDR3 amino acid sequence together with its V-gene family, and reads lacking a unique V-gene family were excluded. In a later analysis, 500 to 700 highly shared, low-generation-probability nucleotide sequences were removed to address suspected cross-contamination and a sequencing artifact. For each public chain, a later analysis derived a clonal expansion index from normalized ranks of inferred template counts within each repertoire. Generation probabilities in a later analysis came from a VDJ recombination model fitted to out-of-frame rearrangements, and those results were checked against IGoR. A later analysis scored TCR-TCR, TCR-HLA and TCR-CMV co-occurrence with hypergeometric tests, applying a repertoire-size bias correction to TCR pairs. False discovery rates were estimated in a later analysis by permuting HLA or CMV assignments 20 times. In a later analysis, co-occurring TCRs were grouped using DBSCAN, and TCRdist sequence similarity was added for clustering within HLA-allele-positive subsets. Repertoires with fewer than 30,000 or more than 120,000 public chains, plus five repertoires with anomalous nucleotide sharing, were excluded from co-occurrence clustering. TCRdb carries this immuneACCESS record with in-frame sequences only. Its versions omit some clonotypes, under half of them owing to an unresolved V gene in the studies checked, with the rest unexplained. V, J and clone size were drawn from that table, and D and trimming were deduced from the DNA. The sample includes some 95,000 clones, with roughly 74% observed a single time. The biggest ten clones account for about 16% of the sample.

The cohort consisted of some 670 healthy bone marrow donors. Cohort members were all nominally healthy when sampled, although unrecorded immune exposures were likely present. The donor tested CMV seropositive and was one of the 289 seropositive cohort members. A peripheral blood sample was collected from each donor, and TCR beta sequencing was performed on peripheral blood mononuclear cells. The Qiagen DNeasy Blood Extraction Kit was used to extract genomic DNA from the blood cell samples. Counted from cysteine to phenylalanine, this CDR3 has 13 amino acids. The only DNA kept is the CDR3, 39 bases in frame from the first base. CDR1 and CDR2 are read off the germline V gene (reference sequence) as SGHNT and YYREEE. V is shortened by 2 bases, J by 7 bases, and the region joining them spans 12 bases.

This chain is built from TRBV5-4 and TRBJ1-2; the D gene is perhaps TRBD1, on 5 matching bases. The origin of this receptor is a young woman in good health and CMV-seropositive. Sequencing used PBMCs. The sequenced DNA: TGTGCCAGCAGCTTCGGTCAGGGCTCTGGCTACACCTTC. Its coded protein is CASSFGQGSGYTF.